This TCR beta chain comes out of a study of blood T cell repertoires in COVID-19. Study-level background: From the United States, Italy and Spain came samples of acute and convalescent COVID-19. T cells, B-cell-depleted T cells, or PBMCs supplied cDNA or gDNA.

This clone was detected a few times. Other DNA sequences within the sample encode an identical CDR3. Libraries were prepared by immunoSEQ multiplex PCR; TCRdb keeps only in-frame clonotypes and omits some of them. The sample has under 250,000 clones, around 80% seen once. The V and J ends lost 5 bases and 2 bases, in that order; junction bases with no gene match: 5. Germline lookup yields CDR1 SEHNR and CDR2 FQNEAQ (reference sequence). There are 14 residues in the CDR3. Sequencing was carried out using peripheral blood. The chain employs TRBV7-9 and TRBJ2-7; 8 bases match TRBD1. The receptor comes from a human donor in a cohort sampled during active COVID-19. This CDR3 reads CASSPGTGPYEQYF. CDR3 in DNA: TGTGCCAGCAGCCCCGGGACAGGACCCTACGAGCAGTACTTC.